Below are 18 T cell receptor beta chains sequenced from a single sample in a study of shared clonotypes between healthy human individuals. Sequencing used immunoSEQ multiplex PCR; TCRdb keeps in-frame clones, though not all of them. The sample comprises 2 million to 2.5 million clones, 85% to 95% of which are singletons, and 0.3% to 0.4% rests with the top ten. What was sequenced was naive CD4+ T cells from PBMCs. Subset noted: CD45RA+ positively selected. The origin of the receptors is a man aged 18 to 29 in good health. Some clones in this sample may be carry-over from other donors' samples.

The chain is built from TRBV7-2 and TRBJ2-3, with TRBD2 matching over 10 bases. V dropped 3 bases and J dropped 6; count of bases not matched to a gene: 6. This CDR3 is 15 amino acids long. Germline CDR1 reads SGHTA; CDR2 reads FQGNSA. CDR3 coding DNA: TGTGCCAGCAGCTTTTCTAGCGGGAGTCCCGATACGCAGTATTTT. Translated, it gives CASSFSSGSPDTQYF.

The chain has TRBV14 and TRBJ2-7; 10 nucleotides align to TRBD1. V shed 5 bases and J 4 bases; nucleotides not matched to a gene: 8. The germline CDR1 and CDR2 sequences are SGHDN and FVKESK. This CDR3 is 15 amino acids long. The CDR3 sequence: CASSYGTGAYYEQYF. Written as DNA, the CDR3 is TGTGCCAGCAGCTATGGGACAGGGGCGTATTACGAGCAGTACTTC.

The J gene is TRBJ2-7, the V gene TRBV6-5, with 7 nucleotides matching TRBD2. The CDR3 consists of 12 residues. V shed 10 bases, J shed 6 bases, and the junction held 9 bases outside the gene matches. Germline V gene data show CDR1 as MNHEY and CDR2 as SVGAGI. CDR3 amino acids: CAISGVYTEQYF. In nucleotides, the CDR3 is TGTGCCATCAGCGGGGTCTATACCGAGCAGTACTTC.

The sample holds one count of this clone. The chain has TRBV11-3 and TRBJ2-2; 8 nucleotides align to TRBD2. The CDR3 totals 15 residues. Germline V CDR1 and CDR2: SGHNT, YENEEA. The V and J ends lost 4 bases and 6 bases, in that order; junction bases with no gene match: 7. The CDR3 here is CASSSQAGAPGELFF. CDR3 sequence (DNA): TGTGCCAGCAGCTCCCAAGCGGGAGCCCCCGGGGAGCTGTTTTTT. Drawing the rest from reference TRBV11-3 and TRBJ2-2, the complete variable domain is EAGVVQSPRYKIIEKKQPVAFWCNPISGHNTLYWYLQNLGQGPELLIRYENEEAVDDSQLPKDRFSAERLKGVDSTLKIQPAELGDSAVYLCASSSQAGAPGELFFGEGSRLTVL.

V and J are TRBV6-1 and TRBJ1-1, with D possibly TRBD1 on 6 matching bases. The CDR3 is 19 amino acids. With 3 bases removed from V and 2 bases from J, the gap between germline ends came to 25 bases. The germline V gene encodes CDR1 MNHNS and CDR2 SASEGT. CDR3 in DNA: TGTGCCAGCAGTGACCGGGGGCAAAGGACCGGCGGTAAAAACACTGAAGCTTTCTTT. Its protein is CASSDRGQRTGGKNTEAFF.

This chain connects TRBV5-1 to TRBJ1-3; D remains ambiguous. V lost 0 bases to trimming and J lost 3 bases, with 13 bases between them. CDR3 length: 16 amino acids. The germline gives CDR1 SGHRS, CDR2 YFSETQ. The DNA for the CDR3 is TGCGCCAGCAGCTTGGTCCTACAGAGATATGGAAACACCATATATTTT. It codes for CASSLVLQRYGNTIYF.

About this clone: The same CDR3 arises from other DNA sequences in this sample as well. The rearrangement joins TRBV5-1 to TRBJ2-2; tentative D call: TRBD2 (5 bases). The CDR3 has 14 residues. The ends were cut back, 0 bases at V and 7 bases at J, with 10 bases in the middle. The V gene's germline CDR1 is SGHRS and CDR2 YFSETQ. CDR3 sequence (DNA): TGCGCCAGCAGCTTGGCCGGGGTTGGCGGGGAGCTGTTTTTT. Amino acid sequence: CASSLAGVGGELFF.

This rearrangement joins TRBV5-1 to TRBJ2-3; 8 nucleotides agree with TRBD2. The CDR3 is made up of 15 amino acids. Germline V gives CDR1 SGHRS, CDR2 YFSETQ. V shed 2 bases, J shed 6 bases, and the junction held 8 bases outside the gene matches. CDR3 loop: CASSFPGGPGDTQYF. The CDR3 DNA is TGCGCCAGCAGCTTTCCGGGAGGGCCTGGGGATACGCAGTATTTT.

This chain uses TRBV15 with TRBJ2-1, with 7 bases that match TRBD1. Germline CDR1 is LNHNV and CDR2 is YYDKDF (reference sequence). CDR3 length equals 13 residues. With 2 bases clipped from V and 7 bases from J, the junction kept 2 bases outside the gene matches. The CDR3 nucleotides are TGTGCCACCAGCAGAAACAGGGGTAATGAGCAGTTCTTC. It specifies CATSRNRGNEQFF. Using reference TRBV15 and TRBJ2-1 for the parts outside the CDR3, the full variable domain is DAMVIQNPRYQVTQFGKPVTLSCSQTLNHNVMYWYQQKSSQAPKLLFHYYDKDFNNEADTPDNFQSRRPNTSFCFLDIRSPGLGDTAMYLCATSRNRGNEQFFGPGTRLTVL.

The chain joins TRBV6-6 to TRBJ2-1, with 8 bases fitting TRBD2. The CDR3 runs to 15 residues. J was trimmed by 9 bases and V by 2 bases; bases with no gene match: 9. The germline V gene encodes CDR1 MNHNY and CDR2 SVGAGI (reference sequence). CDR3 nucleotide sequence: TGTGCCAGCAGTTACCACGGGAGGGTGGGCGCTGAGCAGTTCTTC. Protein: CASSYHGRVGAEQFF.

This clone was counted only a few times. This chain joins TRBV6-1 and TRBJ1-5; D remains unclear. This CDR3 has 15 residues. Trimming left V 4 bases short and J 6 bases short, with 16 bases between. CDR1 is MNHNS and CDR2 is SASEGT in the germline V gene. The CDR3: CASSVFGSHPQPQHF. CDR3 coding DNA: TGTGCCAGCAGTGTCTTCGGCTCTCACCCTCAGCCCCAGCATTTT.

A word on this clone: The sample has other DNA sequences that encode this CDR3 too. The V gene is TRBV9, the J gene TRBJ2-3, with D hard to call. With 4 bases removed from V and 2 bases from J, the gap between germline ends came to 11 bases. This CDR3 is 14 amino acids long. Germline CDR1 reads SGDLS; CDR2 reads YYNGEE. The CDR3 protein is CASSPRPATDTQYF. Written as DNA, the CDR3 is TGTGCCAGCAGCCCTCGCCCCGCCACAGATACGCAGTATTTT.

The chain employs TRBV5-1 and TRBJ2-2, with 8 bases lining up with TRBD1. V trimming: 4 bases; J trimming: 7 bases; junction bases outside the gene matches: 6. CDR1 is SGHRS and CDR2 is YFSETQ in the germline V gene. The CDR3 runs to 14 residues. CDR3: CASSLPTGGGELFF. The CDR3 nucleotides read TGCGCCAGCAGCCTACCCACAGGGGGCGGGGAGCTGTTTTTT. Full variable domain (missing parts from reference TRBV5-1 and TRBJ2-2): KAGVTQTPRYLIKTRGQQVTLSCSPISGHRSVSWYQQTPGQGLQFLFEYFSETQRNKGNFPGRFSGRQFSNSRSEMNVSTLELGDSALYLCASSLPTGGGELFFGEGSRLTVL.

The gene calls are TRBV7-2 and TRBJ1-6, with unresolved D. The CDR3 extends over 15 amino acids. Trimming pared 2 bases from V and 5 bases from J, leaving 10 bases between. CDR1 is SGHTA and CDR2 is FQGNSA in the germline V gene. This CDR3 reads CASSLMQADNSPLHF. The DNA for the CDR3 is TGTGCCAGCAGCTTAATGCAGGCAGATAATTCACCCCTCCACTTT.

Details on this clone: Other DNA sequences within the sample encode an identical CDR3. The CDR3 sequence: CASSRSGSSYEQYF. The CDR3 coding sequence is TGTGCCAGCAGCCGTAGCGGTAGCTCCTACGAGCAGTACTTC. The chain joins TRBV7-3 to TRBJ2-7; D may be TRBD2 (6 bases). V dropped 5 bases and J dropped 0 bases, with 11 bases sitting between them. The germline V gene encodes CDR1 SGHTA and CDR2 FQGTGA. The CDR3 is made up of 14 amino acids.

This chain joins TRBV5-1 and TRBJ2-1, with TRBD2 identical over 9 bases. Looked up from germline, CDR1 is SGHRS and CDR2 is YFSETQ. V lost 3 bases and J lost 8; bases outside the gene matches: 15. This CDR3 has 17 amino acids. CDR3 protein: CASSSTPSGTSTHEQFF. In nucleotides, the CDR3 is TGCGCCAGCAGCTCAACGCCCTCGGGGACTAGCACACATGAGCAGTTCTTC.

J is TRBJ2-5 and V is TRBV6-6; D unclear. CDR1 is MNHNY and CDR2 is SVGAGI in the germline V gene (reference sequence). This CDR3 spans 14 amino acids. V was shortened by 5 bases and J by 2 bases, with 12 bases between the two germline ends. In nucleotides, the CDR3 is TGTGCCAGCAGTACTGCGACGCGGCAAGAGACCCAGTACTTC. This codes for CASSTATRQETQYF.

The chain joins TRBV27 to TRBJ2-4, with a possible D match to TRBD1 (5 bases). Germline V CDR1 and CDR2: MNHEY, SMNVEV (reference sequence). V was cut by 7 bases and J by 0 bases, with 19 bases left in between. The CDR3 has 17 residues. The CDR3 here is CASTSRLGDLAKNIQYF. For the CDR3, the DNA is TGTGCCAGCACGTCGAGGCTAGGGGATCTAGCCAAAAACATTCAGTACTTC.